The rows below give T cell receptor beta chains drawn from one sample of a study of blood T cell repertoires in COVID-19. TCRdb's copy holds only in-frame clones and misses some; the assay was immunoSEQ multiplex PCR. The sample holds 350,000 to 450,000 clones; roughly four fifths are singletons and the top ten take about 5.4%. Material for sequencing was PBMCs or T cells enriched from blood (not recorded which). All receptors come from a woman between 45 and 60 years old who had recovered from COVID-19. Each CDR3 is given with its conserved first and last residue. The D gene is left open where the match is weak. Where a row states a size, it is once, few, many or the class of an expanded clone; other rows omit it.

v_call: TRBV3-1/TRBV3-2; clone_size: NA; j_call: TRBJ1-1; d_call: NA; cdr3_nt: TGTGCCAGCAGCCGGGAGCAGCTGAACACTGAAGCTTTCTTT; cdr3_aa: CASSREQLNTEAFF
v_call: TRBV7-9; clone_size: NA; j_call: TRBJ1-2; d_call: TRBD1; cdr3_nt: TGTGCCAGCAGCGGGCCGGGACAGTTGTTGTCCTATGGCTACACCTTC; cdr3_aa: CASSGPGQLLSYGYTF
v_call: TRBV5-4; clone_size: few; j_call: TRBJ1-2; d_call: TRBD1; cdr3_nt: TGTGCCAGCAGCCCAGGGGGCCGTGACTATGGCTACACCTTC; cdr3_aa: CASSPGGRDYGYTF
v_call: TRBV2; clone_size: NA; j_call: TRBJ2-3; d_call: NA; cdr3_nt: TGTGCCAGCTCGAGGGATGCTAGCACAGATACGCAGTATTTT; cdr3_aa: CASSRDASTDTQYF
v_call: TRBV6-1; clone_size: NA; j_call: TRBJ2-3; d_call: NA; cdr3_nt: TGTGCCAGCAGTCCCAGGGTTATAGATACGCAGTATTTT; cdr3_aa: CASSPRVIDTQYF
v_call: TRBV7-2; clone_size: NA; j_call: TRBJ1-4; d_call: TRBD1; cdr3_nt: TGTGCCAGCGCTCCCCCGGGACAGATTAATGAAAAACTGTTTTTT; cdr3_aa: CASAPPGQINEKLFF
v_call: TRBV5-4; clone_size: NA; j_call: TRBJ2-1; d_call: NA; cdr3_nt: TGTGCCAGCAGCCGAGAGGTGGCCGATGAGCAGTTCTTC; cdr3_aa: CASSREVADEQFF
v_call: TRBV30; clone_size: NA; j_call: TRBJ1-5; d_call: TRBD1; cdr3_nt: TGTGCCTGGAGTGCTCACACCGGGACAGGGGTCCAGCCCCAGCATTTT; cdr3_aa: CAWSAHTGTGVQPQHF
v_call: TRBV7-2; clone_size: NA; j_call: TRBJ1-5; d_call: TRBD1; cdr3_nt: TGTGCCAGCAGCCAGGGGGTAGGGTCTCAGCCCCAGCATTTT; cdr3_aa: CASSQGVGSQPQHF
v_call: TRBV5-6; clone_size: NA; j_call: TRBJ1-5; d_call: NA; cdr3_nt: TGTGCCAGCAGCAAGGGTACGGGGGGCGCCATTCAGCCCCAGCATTTT; cdr3_aa: CASSKGTGGAIQPQHF
v_call: TRBV5-1; clone_size: NA; j_call: TRBJ2-1; d_call: TRBD2; cdr3_nt: TGCGCCAGCAGCTTGGGCGGGAGTTCTTCCTACAATGAGCAGTTCTTC; cdr3_aa: CASSLGGSSSYNEQFF
v_call: TRBV9; clone_size: NA; j_call: TRBJ2-5; d_call: NA; cdr3_nt: TGTGCCAGCAGCGTCGAAATGGACAGCTCGCAAGAGACCCAGTACTTC; cdr3_aa: CASSVEMDSSQETQYF
v_call: TRBV7-9; clone_size: NA; j_call: TRBJ1-2; d_call: TRBD1; cdr3_nt: TGTGCCAGCAGCTTAATACAGGGGGCGGGAGACTATGGCTACACCTTC; cdr3_aa: CASSLIQGAGDYGYTF
v_call: TRBV30; clone_size: NA; j_call: TRBJ2-5; d_call: TRBD2; cdr3_nt: TGTGCCTGGAGTGTGACTAGCGGGGGGCCCCGTGCCCAGTACTTC; cdr3_aa: CAWSVTSGGPRAQYF
v_call: TRBV18; clone_size: NA; j_call: TRBJ1-1; d_call: NA; cdr3_nt: TGTGCCAGCTGGAAACCTACGGGGGACACTGAAGCTTTCTTT; cdr3_aa: CASWKPTGDTEAFF
v_call: TRBV6-5; clone_size: NA; j_call: TRBJ2-4; d_call: NA; cdr3_nt: TGTGCCAGCAGTCTACAGGGAAGCATTCAGTACTTC; cdr3_aa: CASSLQGSIQYF
v_call: TRBV19; clone_size: few; j_call: TRBJ1-1; d_call: NA; cdr3_nt: TGTGCCAGTAGTATAGGGGGGCCCCAGAACACTGAAGCTTTCTTT; cdr3_aa: CASSIGGPQNTEAFF
v_call: TRBV6-1; clone_size: NA; j_call: TRBJ1-5; d_call: NA; cdr3_nt: TGTGCCAGCAGTGAAACACCGGGGGGCAATCAGCCCCAGCATTTT; cdr3_aa: CASSETPGGNQPQHF
v_call: TRBV11-3; clone_size: NA; j_call: TRBJ1-2; d_call: NA; cdr3_nt: TGTGCCAGCAGCTTATCGGGGGGCCCCTCCTATGGCTACACCTTC; cdr3_aa: CASSLSGGPSYGYTF
v_call: TRBV19; clone_size: NA; j_call: TRBJ1-2; d_call: NA; cdr3_nt: TGTGCCAGTAGTCCGACGACATCCCACTATGGCTACACCTTC; cdr3_aa: CASSPTTSHYGYTF
v_call: TRBV4-3; clone_size: NA; j_call: TRBJ2-5; d_call: TRBD1; cdr3_nt: TGCGCCAGCAGCCAAGACCGGACAGGGGGAAGCGAGACCCAGTACTTC; cdr3_aa: CASSQDRTGGSETQYF
v_call: TRBV27; clone_size: few; j_call: TRBJ2-1; d_call: NA; cdr3_nt: TGTGCCAGCAGTGCCCTAGCAGTGGATGAGCAGTTCTTC; cdr3_aa: CASSALAVDEQFF
v_call: TRBV4-1; clone_size: NA; j_call: TRBJ2-3; d_call: NA; cdr3_nt: TGCGCCAGCAGCCAAGACTCAGATACGCAGTATTTT; cdr3_aa: CASSQDSDTQYF
v_call: TRBV3-1/TRBV3-2; clone_size: NA; j_call: TRBJ1-2; d_call: NA; cdr3_nt: TGTGCCAGCAGCCTTAACACAAACTATGGCTACACCTTC; cdr3_aa: CASSLNTNYGYTF
v_call: TRBV7-2; clone_size: NA; j_call: TRBJ2-2; d_call: TRBD2; cdr3_nt: TGTGCCAGCAGGGGACTAGCGAACACCGGGGAGCTGTTTTTT; cdr3_aa: CASRGLANTGELFF
v_call: TRBV6-5; clone_size: NA; j_call: TRBJ1-2; d_call: NA; cdr3_nt: TGTGCCAGCAGATCGACAGTCAACTATGGCTACACCTTC; cdr3_aa: CASRSTVNYGYTF
v_call: TRBV14; clone_size: NA; j_call: TRBJ1-4; d_call: TRBD1; cdr3_nt: TGTGCCAGCAGCCCCACAGGGGCACTTGCAACTAATGAAAAACTGTTTTTT; cdr3_aa: CASSPTGALATNEKLFF
v_call: TRBV30; clone_size: NA; j_call: TRBJ1-5; d_call: TRBD1; cdr3_nt: TGTGCCTGGAGCGGTCGGACAGGGGGTATGGAGCCCCAGCATTTT; cdr3_aa: CAWSGRTGGMEPQHF
v_call: TRBV5-1; clone_size: NA; j_call: TRBJ1-1; d_call: NA; cdr3_nt: TGCGCCAGCAGCTTGGGAACGCAGGATAGAGAAGCTTTCTTT; cdr3_aa: CASSLGTQDREAFF
v_call: TRBV3-1/TRBV3-2; clone_size: NA; j_call: TRBJ1-1; d_call: NA; cdr3_nt: TGTGCCAGCAGCCAAGCTCGGGGCACTGAAGCTTTCTTT; cdr3_aa: CASSQARGTEAFF
v_call: TRBV5-1; clone_size: NA; j_call: TRBJ1-2; d_call: NA; cdr3_nt: TGCGCCAGCAGCCACGGTCCCTATGGCTACACCTTC; cdr3_aa: CASSHGPYGYTF
v_call: TRBV5-8; clone_size: many; j_call: TRBJ1-1; d_call: NA; cdr3_nt: TGTGCCAGCACCACCAGGGGCTTCAACACTGAAGCTTTCTTT; cdr3_aa: CASTTRGFNTEAFF
v_call: TRBV18; clone_size: NA; j_call: TRBJ2-3; d_call: NA; cdr3_nt: TGTGCCAGCTCACCAACAGGGTTTTCCGGCACAGATACGCAGTATTTT; cdr3_aa: CASSPTGFSGTDTQYF
v_call: TRBV6-5; clone_size: NA; j_call: TRBJ2-1; d_call: NA; cdr3_nt: TGTGCCAGCAGAGGACAAACCTACAATGAGCAGTTCTTC; cdr3_aa: CASRGQTYNEQFF
v_call: TRBV4-1; clone_size: NA; j_call: TRBJ2-5; d_call: NA; cdr3_nt: TGCGCCAGCAGCCAGGGCTCAGGGACCCGGGGGTCAGAGACCCAGTACTTC; cdr3_aa: CASSQGSGTRGSETQYF
v_call: TRBV5-4; clone_size: NA; j_call: TRBJ1-2; d_call: TRBD1; cdr3_nt: TGTGCCAGCAGCCGAACAGGGGGCGCGGAGTATGGCTACACCTTC; cdr3_aa: CASSRTGGAEYGYTF
v_call: TRBV2; clone_size: NA; j_call: TRBJ1-4; d_call: TRBD1; cdr3_nt: TGTGCCAGCAGTCCTACTATGGACAGGAGCGAAAAACTGTTTTTT; cdr3_aa: CASSPTMDRSEKLFF
v_call: TRBV7-9; clone_size: once; j_call: TRBJ1-6; d_call: TRBD1; cdr3_nt: TGTGCCAGCAGCCAGGACAGGGTCTATAATTCACCCCTCCACTTT; cdr3_aa: CASSQDRVYNSPLHF
v_call: TRBV7-2; clone_size: NA; j_call: TRBJ1-2; d_call: TRBD1; cdr3_nt: TGTGCCAGCAGCGGAGGTGCCCCCGGGACAGGGGAAGGCTACACCTTC; cdr3_aa: CASSGGAPGTGEGYTF
v_call: TRBV11-3; clone_size: NA; j_call: TRBJ2-2; d_call: NA; cdr3_nt: TGTGCCAGCAGCTTGGGCAGGGAAGCCGGGGAGCTGTTTTTT; cdr3_aa: CASSLGREAGELFF
v_call: TRBV5-4; clone_size: few; j_call: TRBJ1-6; d_call: TRBD1; cdr3_nt: TGTGCCACCAGGGACAGGGGCTCCTATAATTCACCCCTCCACTTT; cdr3_aa: CATRDRGSYNSPLHF
v_call: TRBV5-5; clone_size: NA; j_call: TRBJ1-2; d_call: NA; cdr3_nt: TGTGCCAGCAGCAACCAAGGGGGAAACTATGGCTACACCTTC; cdr3_aa: CASSNQGGNYGYTF
v_call: TRBV27; clone_size: NA; j_call: TRBJ2-1; d_call: TRBD2; cdr3_nt: TGTGCCACTTCCATCGGCGGGAGGGCCAGCTATGAGCAGTTCTTC; cdr3_aa: CATSIGGRASYEQFF
v_call: TRBV3-1/TRBV3-2; clone_size: NA; j_call: TRBJ1-5; d_call: TRBD1; cdr3_nt: TGTGCCAGCAGCCAAGAAGACAGGGAAAATAGCAATCAGCCCCAGCATTTT; cdr3_aa: CASSQEDRENSNQPQHF
v_call: TRBV19; clone_size: NA; j_call: TRBJ1-4; d_call: NA; cdr3_nt: TGTGCCAGTCGGGGGGGAGAAAAACTGTTTTTT; cdr3_aa: CASRGGEKLFF
v_call: TRBV7-3; clone_size: NA; j_call: TRBJ1-1; d_call: NA; cdr3_nt: TGTGCCAGCAGCCCCGGTAGAGACACTGAAGCTTTCTTT; cdr3_aa: CASSPGRDTEAFF